A single sample is the source of the 6 T cell receptor beta chains below, sequenced in a study of T cell responses to AZD1222 COVID-19 vaccine. Repertoires were generated with immunoSEQ multiplex PCR, while TCRdb's copy carries only in-frame clones and drops some. The sample lists more than 70,000 clones; roughly 90% were seen once. The sequencing used peripheral blood, collected 28 days after the second AZD1222 dose. Receptor source: an adult who received the AZD1222 COVID-19 vaccine.

About this clone: The sample has other DNA sequences that encode this CDR3 too. V and J are TRBV9 and TRBJ2-3; the D is unclear. The germline V and J ends were trimmed by 0 bases and 4 bases, with 3 bases remaining between them. Per the germline V gene, CDR1 is SGDLS and CDR2 is YYNGEE. The CDR3 runs to 12 residues. The chain's CDR3 is CASSVDSDTQYF. The DNA of the CDR3 is TGTGCCAGCAGCGTAGACTCAGATACGCAGTATTTT.

J is TRBJ1-3 and V is TRBV29-1; D is unclear. Germline V gene lookup returns CDR1 SQVTM and CDR2 ANQGSEA. V was trimmed by 7 bases and J by 0 bases, leaving 7 bases between them. The CDR3 spans 12 residues. The CDR3 DNA follows: TGCAGCGGAGTCAACTCTGGAAACACCATATATTTT. Its protein product is CSGVNSGNTIYF.

This chain uses TRBV5-4 with TRBJ1-4; 9 nucleotides align to TRBD1. Trimming took 6 bases from V and 1 from J; bases not matched to a gene: 7. Germline V gene lookup returns CDR1 SGHNT and CDR2 YYREEE (reference sequence). The CDR3 has 16 amino acids. The CDR3 reads CASTPGQGETNEKLFF. CDR3 sequence (DNA): TGTGCCAGCACCCCGGGACAGGGTGAAACTAATGAAAAACTGTTTTTT.

The gene calls are TRBV21-1 and TRBJ2-7; the D call of TRBD2 is as the table states it, not checked on the DNA. TRBV21-1 is termed a pseudogene. This CDR3 region has 16 residues. The CDR3 reads CASSKVDSGSSYEQYF. The CDR3 DNA reads TGTGCCAGCAGCAAAGTGGATAGCGGGTCCTCCTACGAGCAGTACTTC.

This chain links TRBV18 with TRBJ1-4, with a tentative D call TRBD1 (5 bases). Germline V gene data show CDR1 as KGHSH and CDR2 as LQKENI. The V and J ends lost 6 bases and 2 bases respectively, with 13 bases between them. The CDR3 extends over 15 amino acids. CDR3 region: CASSRDYGTNEKLFF. For the CDR3, the DNA is TGTGCCAGCTCCCGGGACTACGGGACTAATGAAAAACTGTTTTTT.

The chain combines TRBV7-9 with TRBJ2-1; 10 bases agree with TRBD2. The V segment lost 1 base and the J segment 2 bases; nucleotides outside the gene matches: 5. Germline lookup yields CDR1 SEHNR and CDR2 FQNEAQ (reference sequence). The CDR3 spans 17 residues. For the CDR3, the DNA is TGTGCCAGCAGCTTAGGCCCCGGACTAGCGGCCTACAATGAGCAGTTCTTC. It codes for CASSLGPGLAAYNEQFF.